This T cell receptor (beta chain) is from a study of T-cell memory formation after mild COVID-19. TCRdb processed the 5' RACE reads anew with MiXCR; each CDR3 protein has one entry. The table includes hundreds of thousands of distinct CDR3 sequences, approximately 21% detected once. Germline loops: CDR1 SGHAT, CDR2 FQNNGV. The V and J ends lost 4 bases and 5 bases, in that order; junction bases with no gene match: 9. The CDR3 runs 15 residues. This chain links TRBV11-2 with TRBJ2-5; TRBD1 matches at 8 bases. This clonotype originated in an adult woman who had mild COVID-19 (a few samples of this study predate the infection). Cell type and time point are not known. Sequenced: PBMCs or a T cell subset sorted from them (not recorded which). DNA of the CDR3: TGTGCCAGCAGCTCCGTTACAGGGGGGCCGGAGACCCAGTACTTC. It encodes CASSSVTGGPETQYF.